One sample yielded the 13 T cell receptor beta chains listed below, sequenced in a study of T-cell reconstitution after alpha-beta-depleted transplantation in children. Construction of the TCRbeta library involved unique molecular identifiers. TCRdb reprocessed the PCR reads via MiXCR and lists one record per CDR3 protein. The top ten clones hold roughly a tenth of a sample with hundreds of thousands of distinct CDR3 sequences, approximately 9.8% of them seen once. Sequencing was performed on PBMCs from the stem cell graft donor, taken from the stem cell graft. The receptors here all came from a human donor who donated a stem cell graft to a child with SCID.

There are a few counts of this clonotype. The CDR3 bases are TGTGCCAGCAGCCCCTTGGAGGCCTCCGAGCAGTACTTC. Its translation is CASSPLEASEQYF. The chain has TRBV4-2 and TRBJ2-7; TRBD2 might be the D (5 bases). V lost 4 bases, J lost 6 bases, and 13 bases lay in between. This CDR3 spans 13 amino acids. Germline values: CDR1 LGHNA, CDR2 YNFKEQ.

In its sample, this clonotype is medium-sized. The rearrangement uses TRBV27 and TRBJ2-1; either TRBD1 or TRBD2 may supply D (5 bases each). V was cut by 3 bases and J by 4 bases, with 10 bases left in between. The CDR3 is made up of 14 amino acids. Germline CDR1 and CDR2: MNHEY and SMNVEV (reference sequence). The CDR3 nucleotides read TGTGCCAGCAGTTTCTACGGGACGTACAATGAGCAGTTCTTC. Its translation is CASSFYGTYNEQFF.

This clonotype was seen repeatedly, ten times or more. V is TRBV19 and J is TRBJ1-1; D call uncertain. Germline V lookup: CDR1 LNHDA, CDR2 SQIVND (reference sequence). V shed 3 bases and J shed 0 bases, with 5 bases lying between them. CDR3 size: 13 residues. The CDR3 nucleotides read TGTGCCAGTAGTATGTTCATGAACACTGAAGCTTTCTTT. Amino acid sequence: CASSMFMNTEAFF.

This clonotype came up a few times. V usage is TRBV25-1 and J usage is TRBJ1-1; weak D call: TRBD1 (6 bases). The V and J ends lost 1 base and 4 bases respectively, with 16 bases between them. This CDR3 has 16 residues. CDR1 MGHDK and CDR2 SYGVNS come from the germline V gene. CDR3 protein: CASSELVAGEGTEAFF. For the CDR3, the DNA is TGTGCCAGCAGTGAATTAGTTGCAGGGGAAGGCACTGAAGCTTTCTTT.

This clonotype was observed a few times. The chain uses TRBV3-1 and TRBJ2-7; TRBD1 is a possible D gene (6 bases). This CDR3 has 14 residues. CDR1 is LGHDT and CDR2 is YNNKEL in the germline V gene (reference sequence). V lost 8 bases and J 1 base, leaving 15 bases between the germline ends. CDR3: CASGRTGQSYEQYF. The CDR3 DNA follows: TGTGCCAGCGGCAGAACAGGGCAGTCCTACGAGCAGTACTTC.

The V and J genes are TRBV4-1 and TRBJ2-6; no firm D call. Germline CDR1 and CDR2: MGHRA and YSYEKL. V was pared by 4 bases and J by 0 bases, with 13 bases between. The CDR3 is 17 residues long. The CDR3 here is CASSLLVKSSGANVLTF. Here the CDR3 DNA reads TGCGCCAGCAGCCTGTTAGTCAAAAGCTCTGGGGCCAACGTCCTGACTTTC.

This clonotype has just a few counts. The chain has TRBV7-3 and TRBJ2-5; TRBD2 aligns across 8 bases. CDR3 size: 15 residues. Trimming at V came to 1 base and at J to 1 base, leaving 2 bases not matched to a gene. CDR1 is SGHTA, CDR2 FQGTGA, per germline. Written as DNA, the CDR3 is TGTGCCAGCAGCTTAAACGGGGGGGCCCAAGAGACCCAGTACTTC. It encodes CASSLNGGAQETQYF.

This clonotype appeared once. The V gene is TRBV7-6, the J gene TRBJ2-3; 14 bases agree with TRBD2. The CDR3 is 16 residues long. V dropped 1 base and J dropped 6; count of bases not matched to a gene: 3. Looked up from germline, CDR1 is SGHVS and CDR2 is FNYEAQ. The CDR3 loop is CASSLGTSGGSDTQYF. CDR3 DNA sequence: TGTGCCAGCAGCTTAGGGACTAGCGGGGGGTCCGATACGCAGTATTTT.

The chain carries TRBV6-1 and TRBJ2-2; TRBD2 aligns across 13 bases. From germline, CDR1 is MNHNS and CDR2 SASEGT. The J segment lost 1 base and the V segment lost 3 bases, leaving 2 bases of the junction unmatched. This CDR3 is built from 17 residues. The CDR3 protein is CASSDGTSGVNTGELFF. The CDR3 region has the DNA TGTGCCAGCAGTGACGGGACTAGCGGGGTGAACACCGGGGAGCTGTTTTTT.

This clonotype has only one observation. The chain joins TRBV6-1 to TRBJ2-7; D remains ambiguous. This CDR3 spans 13 amino acids. The germline CDR1 and CDR2 sequences are MNHNS and SASEGT. V was cut by 7 bases and J by 5 bases, with 15 bases left in between. The CDR3 region has the DNA TGTGCCAGCACAGGCATCCTCCCTCACGAGCAGTACTTC. It translates to CASTGILPHEQYF.

The table lists this clonotype with many counts. CDR3 nucleotides: TGCGCCAGCACTCTATCCGGGCTAGAGAGACACGAGCAGTACTTC. This gives the protein CASTLSGLERHEQYF. V gene TRBV5-1 combines with J gene TRBJ2-7; no clear D. The CDR3 consists of 15 residues. Germline V gene data show CDR1 as SGHRS and CDR2 as YFSETQ. The V end was cut by 6 bases, the J end by 5 bases, with 21 bases between. Variable domain in full (rest from reference TRBV5-1 and TRBJ2-7): KAGVTQTPRYLIKTRGQQVTLSCSPISGHRSVSWYQQTPGQGLQFLFEYFSETQRNKGNFPGRFSGRQFSNSRSEMNVSTLELGDSALYLCASTLSGLERHEQYFGPGTRLTVT.

This clonotype appeared once. The rearrangement joins TRBV19 to TRBJ2-1, with D perhaps TRBD2 (6 bases). Trimming removed 3 bases from V and 0 bases from J, with 12 bases in between. The germline gives CDR1 LNHDA, CDR2 SQIVND (reference sequence). This CDR3 is 16 amino acids long. CDR3 amino acids: CASSIPAGSSYNEQFF. The CDR3 DNA is TGTGCCAGTAGTATTCCTGCGGGAAGCTCCTACAATGAGCAGTTCTTC.

This clonotype was counted a few times. The chain combines TRBV20-1 with TRBJ2-3, with a possible D match to TRBD2 (6 bases). The CDR3 is 15 residues long. Germline loops: CDR1 DFQATT, CDR2 SNEGSKA (reference sequence). V shed 5 bases and J shed 1 base, with 16 bases lying between them. The DNA for the CDR3 is TGCAGTGCTCCTACCGGGACTGGAGGCACAGATACGCAGTATTTT. This sequence encodes CSAPTGTGGTDTQYF.